This paragraph reports one T cell receptor (beta chain). Its antigen is unknown. Germline V lookup: CDR1 LNHDA, CDR2 SQIVND (reference sequence). The CDR3 runs to 14 residues. Trimming at V came to 1 base and at J to 6 bases, leaving 6 bases not matched to a gene. The sample belongs to a study of T cells in tuberculosis. General study findings and limits: Active tuberculosis patients had shorter CDR3-alpha; the beta difference was nonsignificant. Using the GMM-specific repertoire gave around 90% accuracy versus 70% with motifs.

Assay: immunoSEQ multiplex PCR; the TCRdb copy retains only in-frame clones and omits some. The sample lists more than 35,000 clones; 90% to 95% were seen once. Adolescents were screened for latent TB by skin test and IGRA. Unsorted cryopreserved PBMC were sequenced, averaging approximately 100,000 T cells per clinical donor. The receptor comes from a donor aged 10-35 years with latent tuberculosis or without tuberculosis infection. This rearrangement joins TRBV19 to TRBJ2-7; 7 nucleotides agree with TRBD2. The sequenced sample was PBMCs. This chain's CDR3 is CASSIGRTRGEQYF. The CDR3 DNA reads TGTGCCAGTAGTATAGGTCGGACTAGAGGCGAGCAGTACTTC.